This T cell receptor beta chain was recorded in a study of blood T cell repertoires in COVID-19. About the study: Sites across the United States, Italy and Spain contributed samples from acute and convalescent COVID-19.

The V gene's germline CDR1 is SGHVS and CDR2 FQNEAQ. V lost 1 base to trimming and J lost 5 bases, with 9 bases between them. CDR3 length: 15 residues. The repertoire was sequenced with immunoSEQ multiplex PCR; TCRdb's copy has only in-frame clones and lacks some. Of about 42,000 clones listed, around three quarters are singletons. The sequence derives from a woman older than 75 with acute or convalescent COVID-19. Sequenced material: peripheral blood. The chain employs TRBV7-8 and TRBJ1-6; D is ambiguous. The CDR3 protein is CASSLEGGNNSPLHF. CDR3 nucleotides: TGTGCCAGCAGCTTAGAGGGCGGGAATAATTCACCCCTCCACTTT.